A single sample gave rise to the 7 T cell receptor beta chains below, sequenced in a study of T cell responses to AZD1222 COVID-19 vaccine. Assay used: immunoSEQ multiplex PCR; TCRdb lists only in-frame clones, some missing. The table records more than 150,000 clones, approximately 87% of them present only once. The sequenced sample was peripheral blood, obtained on day 0 of MenACWY control vaccination. Receptors originate from an adult in good health.

This chain links TRBV19 with TRBJ1-2; weak D call: TRBD1 (6 bases). CDR3 size: 14 residues. Trimming took 1 base from V and 2 from J, leaving 8 bases between them. Germline values: CDR1 LNHDA, CDR2 SQIVND (reference sequence). The CDR3 is CASSIAGTNYGYTF. Written as DNA, the CDR3 is TGTGCCAGTAGTATAGCCGGGACAAACTATGGCTACACCTTC.

This chain joins TRBV9 and TRBJ2-2; D gene uncertain. Between the trimmed V and J ends, which lost 2 bases and 0 bases, there was a span of 5 bases. The V gene's germline CDR1 is SGDLS and CDR2 YYNGEE. This CDR3 contains 14 residues. Here the CDR3 reads CASSVEANTGELFF. CDR3 DNA: TGTGCCAGCAGCGTTGAAGCGAACACCGGGGAGCTGTTTTTT.

The chain couples TRBV3-1 (or the pseudogene TRBV3-2) to TRBJ2-7; 7 nucleotides line up with TRBD2. V lost 4 bases to trimming and J lost 3 bases; unmatched junction nucleotides: 3. Germline V gives CDR1 LGHDT, CDR2 YNNKEL (reference sequence). The CDR3 has 13 residues. CDR3 in amino acids: CASSPWGGYEQYF. The CDR3 DNA follows: TGTGCCAGCAGCCCTTGGGGGGGCTACGAGCAGTACTTC.

The chain has TRBV29-1 and TRBJ2-1; the D gene is possibly TRBD2 (6 bases). The CDR3 length is 14 residues. The ends were cut back, 4 bases at V and 0 bases at J, with 10 bases in the middle. Germline lookup yields CDR1 SQVTM and CDR2 ANQGSEA. CDR3 protein: CSVVDGSSYNEQFF. The CDR3 DNA sequence: TGCAGCGTTGTTGACGGGAGCTCCTACAATGAGCAGTTCTTC.

With respect to this clone: The sample has other DNA sequences that encode this CDR3 too. V is TRBV30 and J is TRBJ2-7; D is uncertain. The V gene's germline CDR1 is GTSNPN and CDR2 SVGIG (reference sequence). Between the trimmed V and J ends, which lost 0 bases and 3 bases, there was a span of 6 bases. There are 12 residues in the CDR3. The CDR3 loop is CAWSVGGYEQYF. The CDR3 nucleotides read TGTGCCTGGAGTGTAGGCGGCTACGAGCAGTACTTC. Together with reference TRBV30 and TRBJ2-7, the CDR3 gives the full variable domain: SQTIHQWPATLVQPVGSPLSLECTVEGTSNPNLYWYRQAAGRGLQLLFYSVGIGQISSEVPQNLSASRPQDRQFILSSKKLLLSDSGFYLCAWSVGGYEQYFGPGTRLTVT.

The rearrangement links TRBV2 to TRBJ1-5, with 9 bases that match TRBD1. CDR3 length: 14 amino acids. CDR1 SNHLY and CDR2 FYNNEI come from the germline V gene. J lost 4 bases, V lost 6 bases, and 4 bases had no gene match. In DNA form, the CDR3 reads TGTGCCAGCAGACTGACAGGGGGTAATCAGCCCCAGCATTTT. It specifies CASRLTGGNQPQHF.

This clone has only one observation. The rearrangement uses TRBV19 and TRBJ1-2; 8 bases align to TRBD1. V was pared by 4 bases and J by 3 bases, with 7 bases of the junction left unmatched. CDR3 size: 15 residues. CDR1 is LNHDA and CDR2 is SQIVND in the germline V gene (reference sequence). The CDR3, as DNA: TGTGCCAGTAGTACCTACACGGGACAGGACTATGGCTACACCTTC. Translated: CASSTYTGQDYGYTF.